These T cell receptor beta chains were read from a single sample in a study of T cells after yellow fever vaccination. Each CDR3 protein gets one entry after TCRdb re-called the 5' RACE reads with MiXCR. This sample carries around 300,000 distinct CDR3 sequences, approximately 4% of them seen once, and the ten largest clones take 20% to 25%. The sequenced sample was PBMCs, obtained 5 days after the yellow fever booster vaccination. The source of these receptors is a man aged 18 to 30 who received the YFV17D yellow fever vaccine. Both conserved end residues are part of each CDR3. A D gene is named only where the DNA matches it firmly. Rows give clone size only sometimes, using once, few, many, or a class for an expanded clone.

j_call,clone_size,d_call,v_call,cdr3_nt,cdr3_aa
TRBJ2-2,-,-,TRBV7-9,TGTGCCAGCAGCTTCCCCGGCCCCGGGGAGCTGTTTTTT,CASSFPGPGELFF
TRBJ1-2,many,-,TRBV5-5,TGTGCCAGCAGCTTGGCGTTCGTCAAGAATAACTATGGCTACACCTTC,CASSLAFVKNNYGYTF
TRBJ1-5,-,TRBD1,TRBV24-1,TGTGCCACCAGTGATTCTTTAGGACAGGGGGGCGGGTTTAGCAATCAGCCCCAGCATTTT,CATSDSLGQGGGFSNQPQHF
TRBJ1-5,many,-,TRBV6-5,TGTGCCAGCAGTAAACAGGGAGGCAATCAGCCCCAGCATTTT,CASSKQGGNQPQHF
TRBJ2-2,few,TRBD2,TRBV20-1,TGCAGTGCTGGACTAGCGGGGGGGCCGAACACCGGGGAGCTGTTTTTT,CSAGLAGGPNTGELFF
TRBJ2-1,-,TRBD2,TRBV20-1,TGCAGTGCTAGAGACGGGGGGAAGGGGGAGCAGTTCTTC,CSARDGGKGEQFF
TRBJ2-1,-,-,TRBV14,TGTGCCAGCAGCCTTCTACAGGGAAACCCGTACAATGAGCAGTTCTTC,CASSLLQGNPYNEQFF
TRBJ1-2,few,-,TRBV12-5,TGTGCTAGTGGTGACCTATTGGAGGCCACGGGCTACACCTTC,CASGDLLEATGYTF
TRBJ2-3,many,TRBD2,TRBV5-1,TGCGCCAGCAGCGCCAGGGAGGGGAGGGCCCTCATGAATACGCAGTATTTT,CASSAREGRALMNTQYF
TRBJ2-3,few,TRBD2,TRBV28,TGTGCCAGCAGTTTATCGGCTAGCGGGGGAAACACAGATACGCAGTATTTT,CASSLSASGGNTDTQYF
TRBJ1-4,many,-,TRBV29-1,TGCAGCGTTGTGACGGAGACCCAGGAAAAACTGTTTTTT,CSVVTETQEKLFF
TRBJ1-3,many,-,TRBV15,TGTGCCACCAGCAGAGATACCCTCCCCAGCGTCTCTGGAAACACCATATATTTT,CATSRDTLPSVSGNTIYF
TRBJ1-2,many,TRBD1,TRBV5-1,TGCGCCAGCAGCTTGGACGGACAGGGTTTCTATGGCTACACCTTC,CASSLDGQGFYGYTF
TRBJ2-1,few,-,TRBV10-2,TGCGCCAGCAGTGAGTCGATCGAGGGGGACGATGAGCAGTTCTTC,CASSESIEGDDEQFF
TRBJ2-5,few,-,TRBV11-1,TGTGCCAGCAGCATGCCGGGACACGAAGAAGAGACCCAGTACTTC,CASSMPGHEEETQYF
TRBJ2-5,-,-,TRBV9,TGTGCCAGCAGCGTAGACAGGGCGCAAGAGACCCAGTACTTC,CASSVDRAQETQYF
TRBJ2-1,many,-,TRBV24-1,TGTGCCACCAGTGATTACGGGGGGCTCGGGTCCTACAATGAGCAGTTCTTC,CATSDYGGLGSYNEQFF
TRBJ2-5,-,TRBD2,TRBV5-4,TGTGCCAGCATCCAAGCGGGGTCGTCGGAGACCCAGTACTTC,CASIQAGSSETQYF
TRBJ2-6,many,-,TRBV6-5,TGTGCCAGCAGTGGTTCTGGGGCCAACGTCCTGACTTTC,CASSGSGANVLTF
TRBJ2-2,-,-,TRBV4-1,TGCGCCAGCAGCCAAGTCGGGGGACCGGTTTTGTTAGAGCTGTTTTTT,CASSQVGGPVLLELFF
TRBJ2-1,-,-,TRBV5-1,TGCGCCAGCAGCTTGCCGGGGGCCAACAATGAGCAGTTCTTC,CASSLPGANNEQFF
TRBJ2-2,-,-,TRBV20-1,TGCAGTGCTAGGAGGACGAACACCGGGGAGCTGTTTTTT,CSARRTNTGELFF
TRBJ1-1,many,-,TRBV29-1,TGCAGCATCATTCGGGGTTGGAACACTGAAGCTTTCTTT,CSIIRGWNTEAFF
TRBJ2-7,many,-,TRBV18,TGTGCCAGCTCACCACTGGACTCTCTAGAGTACGAGCAGTACTTC,CASSPLDSLEYEQYF
TRBJ2-1,-,-,TRBV10-3,TGTGCCATCAGTGAGTCGGGCGGAGGGGGCAATGAGCAGTTCTTC,CAISESGGGGNEQFF
TRBJ2-2,-,-,TRBV28,TGTGCCAGCAGTGGGTGGGCGGCGGACACCGGGGAGCTGTTTTTT,CASSGWAADTGELFF
TRBJ2-5,-,TRBD1,TRBV2,TGTGCCAGCAGTACAGGGGGCGTCGGGACCCAGTACTTC,CASSTGGVGTQYF
TRBJ2-3,-,-,TRBV18,TGTGCCAGCTCACCGGTCGGGCAGGGCACAGATACGCAGTATTTT,CASSPVGQGTDTQYF